Below are 14 T cell receptor beta chains sequenced from a single sample in a study of shared clonotypes between healthy human individuals. Repertoires were generated with immunoSEQ multiplex PCR, while TCRdb's copy carries only in-frame clones and drops some. The sample shows roughly 2.2 million clones, more than 85% of them seen only once. The sample consisted of naive CD4+ T cells from PBMCs. Subset denoted: CD45RA+ positively selected. The receptors come from a man younger than 35 in good health. Some clones in this sample may be carry-over from other donors' samples.

The chain recombines TRBV5-6 with TRBJ1-1; 7 bases match TRBD1. This CDR3 region has 14 residues. V was pared by 4 bases and J by 6 bases, with 9 bases of the junction left unmatched. Germline assignment: CDR1 SGHDT and CDR2 YYEEEE. CDR3 loop: CASSRQGDGAEAFF. The CDR3 coding sequence is TGTGCCAGCAGCCGACAGGGAGATGGGGCTGAAGCTTTCTTT.

V gene TRBV4-1 combines with J gene TRBJ1-1; D uncertain. Germline CDR1 is MGHRA and CDR2 is YSYEKL. Trimming stripped 3 bases from V and 4 bases from J, with 12 bases between. This CDR3 spans 14 amino acids. In nucleotides, the CDR3 is TGCGCCAGCAGCCAGTCTGGGCTACTCACTGAAGCTTTCTTT. This translates into CASSQSGLLTEAFF.

The chain combines TRBV4-2 with TRBJ2-1; D uncertain. The V and J ends lost 3 bases and 3 bases respectively, with 18 bases between them. Germline-derived CDR1 and CDR2 are LGHNA and YNFKEQ. This CDR3 has 17 amino acids. CDR3 protein: CASSQVPSSLGYNEQFF. The CDR3 DNA follows: TGTGCCAGCAGCCAGGTCCCCAGCTCCCTCGGCTACAATGAGCAGTTCTTC.

This chain uses TRBV19 with TRBJ2-7, with D perhaps TRBD2 (6 bases). V shed 8 bases and J shed 4 bases, with 15 bases lying between them. Germline assignment: CDR1 LNHDA and CDR2 SQIVND (reference sequence). The CDR3 totals 13 residues. CDR3 sequence: CASGNRDFYEQYF. The CDR3 DNA follows: TGTGCCAGTGGAAACCGGGACTTTTACGAGCAGTACTTC.

This clone has only a few counts. This sequence joins TRBV6-4 and TRBJ1-1, with D uncertain. The V and J ends lost 0 bases and 1 base respectively, with 3 bases between them. The germline gives CDR1 MRHNA, CDR2 SNTAGT. This CDR3 region has 13 residues. CDR3 nucleotides: TGTGCCAGCAGTGACTCATCGAACACTGAAGCTTTCTTT. Translation: CASSDSSNTEAFF.

Comments on this clone: The identical CDR3 is also encoded by other nucleotide sequences in the sample. The chain uses TRBV19 and TRBJ2-5; D is unclear. V lost 6 bases and J lost 2, with 16 bases in between. CDR3 length equals 15 residues. Germline values: CDR1 LNHDA, CDR2 SQIVND (reference sequence). In DNA form, the CDR3 reads TGTGCCAGTAGCACACTGGCCGGGCTTCAAGAGACCCAGTACTTC. Encoded protein: CASSTLAGLQETQYF.

This clone was seen just once. The rearrangement links TRBV4-1 to TRBJ2-1; tentatively, D is TRBD1 (7 bases). The CDR3 sequence is 17 residues long. Germline V gene lookup returns CDR1 MGHRA and CDR2 YSYEKL. V lost 1 base and J lost 5, with 18 bases in between. The CDR3 here is CASSQGGDRDRDNEQFF. Written as DNA, the CDR3 is TGCGCCAGCAGCCAAGGGGGGGACCGGGACAGAGACAATGAGCAGTTCTTC.

The chain joins TRBV30 to TRBJ1-1, with D hard to call. This CDR3 region has 13 residues. V was trimmed by 3 bases and J by 10 bases, leaving 18 bases between them. The germline V gene encodes CDR1 GTSNPN and CDR2 SVGIG (reference sequence). The CDR3 nucleotides are TGTGCCTGGAGCCTGACGGGTGGTTCTAGAGCTTTCTTT. It encodes CAWSLTGGSRAFF.

V gene TRBV28 combines with J gene TRBJ1-1; D possibly corresponds to TRBD1 (6 bases). Looked up from germline, CDR1 is MDHEN and CDR2 is SYDVKM. The CDR3 has 17 amino acids. Trimming took off 3 bases at V and 0 bases at J, with 17 bases between the two ends. The CDR3 sequence is CASSFPGTGWMNTEAFF. Here the CDR3 DNA reads TGTGCCAGCAGTTTCCCGGGAACAGGGTGGATGAACACTGAAGCTTTCTTT. The whole variable domain, filled in from reference TRBV28 and TRBJ1-1, reads DVKVTQSSRYLVKRTGEKVFLECVQDMDHENMFWYRQDPGLGLRLIYFSYDVKMKEKGDIPEGYSVSREKKERFSLILESASTNQTSMYLCASSFPGTGWMNTEAFFGQGTRLTVV.

With regard to this clone: One junction end does not reproduce the germline sequence, and a read error may be involved. The chain links TRBV27 to TRBJ2-7; D is undetermined. The CDR3 runs 10 residues. Germline lookup yields CDR1 MNHEY and CDR2 SMNVEV (reference sequence). DNA of the CDR3: TGTGCCAGCAGTTTATGGGCCGTGAGCTTC. Translation: CASSLWAVSF.

The count of this clone is one. The gene calls are TRBV21-1 and TRBJ2-5; the table names TRBD1, a call not compared with the DNA. TRBV21-1 is classified as a pseudogene. The CDR3 totals 14 residues. CDR3 sequence: CASKSGQGGETQYF. Written as DNA, the CDR3 is TGTGCCAGCAAAAGCGGACAGGGGGGGGAGACCCAGTACTTC.

The chain recombines TRBV9 with TRBJ1-2; D is perhaps TRBD1 (6 bases). This CDR3 contains 13 residues. V was clipped by 4 bases and J by 6 bases, with 13 bases between them. Germline-derived CDR1 and CDR2 are SGDLS and YYNGEE. The CDR3 here is CASSPGEGDGYTF. The DNA of the CDR3 is TGTGCCAGCAGCCCCGGGGAGGGGGATGGCTACACCTTC.

V and J are TRBV7-3 and TRBJ2-2; 10 nucleotides align to TRBD2. The CDR3 has 17 amino acids. Germline trimming cut 0 bases from V and 5 bases from J; bases unmatched to any gene: 6. Germline V gene data show CDR1 as SGHTA and CDR2 as FQGTGA. CDR3 in amino acids: CASSLTGRTSGTGELFF. Written as DNA, the CDR3 is TGTGCCAGCAGCTTAACGGGCAGGACTAGCGGTACCGGGGAGCTGTTTTTT.

The V and J genes are TRBV19 and TRBJ1-1; TRBD1 might be the D (5 bases). V was cut by 7 bases and J by 8 bases, with 8 bases left in between. The CDR3 is made up of 10 amino acids. Germline assignment: CDR1 LNHDA and CDR2 SQIVND (reference sequence). CDR3 in amino acids: CASMGPEAFF. DNA for the CDR3: TGTGCCAGTATGGGACCGGAAGCTTTCTTT.